One sample yielded the 21 T cell receptor beta chains listed below, sequenced in a study of T cell responses to AZD1222 COVID-19 vaccine. Produced via immunoSEQ multiplex PCR; TCRdb's table is partial and in-frame only. The profile covers about 75,000 clones, with more than 70% appearing a single time and more than 8.5% taken by the ten largest. The material sequenced was peripheral blood, taken 28 days after the second dose of the MenACWY control vaccine. The receptor source for this set is an adult who received the MenACWY meningococcal vaccine as a control.

The chain joins TRBV9 to TRBJ2-7; D perhaps matches TRBD2 (6 bases). The germline gives CDR1 SGDLS, CDR2 YYNGEE. The CDR3 contains 15 residues. V gave up 0 bases and J gave up 2 bases, with 12 bases separating them. As DNA, the CDR3 is TGTGCCAGCAGCGTAGCCGCGGGAATAACCTACGAGCAGTACTTC. Protein sequence: CASSVAAGITYEQYF.

The chain recombines TRBV5-1 with TRBJ2-1, with D unresolved. The CDR3 loop spans 15 amino acids. Germline V CDR1 and CDR2: SGHRS, YFSETQ. With 4 bases removed from V and 4 bases from J, the gap between germline ends came to 15 bases. As DNA, the CDR3 is TGCGCCAGCAGCCCGGCAGGCTACTCTTACAATGAGCAGTTCTTC. Translated, it gives CASSPAGYSYNEQFF.

This chain uses TRBV5-6 with TRBJ2-7; D remains unclear. CDR1 and CDR2 from the germline V gene are SGHDT and YYEEEE. The CDR3 is 13 amino acids. Deletions cut 6 bases from V and 2 bases from J, with 12 bases between. The CDR3 region is CASTHRATYEQYF. CDR3 DNA sequence: TGTGCCAGCACCCACCGGGCAACCTACGAGCAGTACTTC.

This clone was observed a handful of times. The chain couples TRBV6-5 to TRBJ1-2, with D possibly being TRBD1 (5 bases). Germline assignment: CDR1 MNHEY and CDR2 SVGAGI. The CDR3 is 14 amino acids. With 4 bases removed from V and 6 bases from J, the gap between germline ends came to 15 bases. The CDR3 loop reads CASSSLSDRNGYTF. The CDR3 DNA reads as TGTGCCAGCAGTTCCCTCTCCGACAGAAATGGCTACACCTTC.

The V gene is TRBV2, the J gene TRBJ2-5; 9 bases fit TRBD2. The CDR3 has 18 residues. With V trimmed by 5 bases and J by 5 bases, 18 bases remained unmatched. The V gene's germline CDR1 is SNHLY and CDR2 FYNNEI. CDR3 bases: TGTGCCAGCAGTAAAGGAGGGACTAGCTGGGGGATAGGTGAGACCCAGTACTTC. It yields the protein CASSKGGTSWGIGETQYF. The variable domain in full, with the rest retrieved from reference TRBV2 and TRBJ2-5, is EPEVTQTPSHQVTQMGQEVILRCVPISNHLYFYWYRQILGQKVEFLVSFYNNEISEKSEIFDDQFSVERPDGSNFTLKIRSTKLEDSAMYFCASSKGGTSWGIGETQYFGPGTRLLVL.

V usage is TRBV6-5 and J usage is TRBJ1-2; TRBD1 matches 7 bases. The CDR3 runs to 14 residues. Germline loops: CDR1 MNHEY, CDR2 SVGAGI. J gave up 1 base and V 6 bases, and 5 bases lay outside the gene matches. This CDR3 reads CASRMTGNNYGYTF. The DNA for the CDR3 is TGTGCCAGCAGAATGACAGGGAATAACTATGGCTACACCTTC.

DNA for the CDR3: TGTGCCAGCAGCCCTAGGACAGGTCCCTACGAGCAGTACTTC. Translated: CASSPRTGPYEQYF. The chain employs TRBV2 and TRBJ2-7; 7 bases map to TRBD1. CDR3 length equals 14 residues. Germline values: CDR1 SNHLY, CDR2 FYNNEI. The trim removed 6 bases at V and 2 bases at J, leaving 7 bases unmatched. Drawing the rest from reference TRBV2 and TRBJ2-7, the complete variable domain is EPEVTQTPSHQVTQMGQEVILRCVPISNHLYFYWYRQILGQKVEFLVSFYNNEISEKSEIFDDQFSVERPDGSNFTLKIRSTKLEDSAMYFCASSPRTGPYEQYFGPGTRLTVT.

This rearrangement joins TRBV6-2 or TRBV6-3 to TRBJ2-7; possibly TRBD2 for D (6 bases). Trimming left V 5 bases short and J 3 bases short, with 14 bases between. Per germline, CDR1 MNHEY and CDR2 SVGEGT. The CDR3 is made up of 14 amino acids. The chain's CDR3 is CASSRTGVGYEQYF. CDR3 nucleotides: TGTGCCAGCAGTCGGACGGGGGTGGGCTACGAGCAGTACTTC.

This chain links TRBV6-5 with TRBJ1-4; D unresolved. V was pared by 8 bases and J by 8 bases, with 15 bases between. Germline V CDR1 and CDR2: MNHEY, SVGAGI. The CDR3 loop spans 13 amino acids. The CDR3: CASQEVQSEKLFF. DNA of the CDR3: TGTGCCAGCCAAGAGGTCCAGTCGGAAAAACTGTTTTTT.

The chain carries TRBV18 and TRBJ1-2; tentatively, D is TRBD1 (6 bases). Trimming took 5 bases from V and 3 from J, leaving 13 bases between them. Germline V gene sequence: CDR1 KGHSH, CDR2 LQKENI. This CDR3 has 14 residues. The CDR3 is CASSSDRPDYGYTF. The CDR3 bases are TGTGCCAGCTCAAGCGACAGGCCCGACTATGGCTACACCTTC.

The rearrangement links TRBV19 to TRBJ1-1; TRBD1 matches at 7 bases. V was clipped by 7 bases and J by 4 bases; unmatched bases: 6. The CDR3 has 13 residues. Germline CDR1 LNHDA, CDR2 SQIVND (reference sequence). The CDR3, as DNA: TGTGCCAGTACGGCAGGGGGAGGCACTGAAGCTTTCTTT. The encoded protein is CASTAGGGTEAFF.

The chain uses TRBV10-3 and TRBJ2-5; the D call may be TRBD1 or TRBD2 (5 bases each). V dropped 8 bases and J dropped 7 bases, with 17 bases sitting between them. The CDR3 length is 13 residues. CDR1 and CDR2 from the germline V gene are ENHRY and SYGVKD. The CDR3, as DNA: TGTGCCATCTCAGCCGGCGTTGGGGGGACCCAGTACTTC. Its protein product is CAISAGVGGTQYF.

J is TRBJ2-2 and V is TRBV5-5; TRBD2 is a possible D gene (5 bases). This CDR3 has 16 amino acids. Germline CDR1 reads SGHKS; CDR2 reads YYEKEE (reference sequence). V lost 2 bases to trimming and J lost 4 bases, with 15 bases between them. CDR3 amino acids: CASSLRAEAVTGELFF. The CDR3 DNA is TGTGCCAGCAGCTTACGGGCGGAGGCGGTCACCGGGGAGCTGTTTTTT.

The J gene is TRBJ2-4, the V gene TRBV19; 9 nucleotides agree with TRBD1. The germline CDR1 and CDR2 sequences are LNHDA and SQIVND (reference sequence). The CDR3 sequence is 15 residues long. V was pared by 3 bases and J by 7 bases, with 7 bases of the junction left unmatched. Here the CDR3 DNA reads TGTGCCAGTAGTATTGCCCGGGACAGGGTTAACATTCAGTACTTC. It is translated as CASSIARDRVNIQYF.

V and J are TRBV6-5 and TRBJ1-5; 7 bases match TRBD1. CDR3 size: 14 residues. V gave up 6 bases and J gave up 0 bases; unmatched junction bases: 2. Germline CDR1 and CDR2: MNHEY and SVGAGI. The CDR3 DNA is TGTGCCAGCAGGACAGGGTATAGCAATCAGCCCCAGCATTTT. This sequence encodes CASRTGYSNQPQHF.

The chain has TRBV6-1 and TRBJ2-3; the D call may be TRBD1 or TRBD2 (6 bases each). From germline, CDR1 is MNHNS and CDR2 SASEGT. This CDR3 contains 16 residues. With 2 bases removed from V and 1 base from J, the gap between germline ends came to 13 bases. CDR3 sequence (DNA): TGTGCCAGCAGTGAAAGGGGGGCCGTAGGCACAGATACGCAGTATTTT. Amino acids: CASSERGAVGTDTQYF.

The J gene is TRBJ2-2, the V gene TRBV2; no clear D. Per germline, CDR1 SNHLY and CDR2 FYNNEI. V was shortened by 7 bases and J by 1 base, with 10 bases between the two germline ends. This CDR3 comprises 14 residues. The CDR3 sequence is CASIGVGNTGELFF. CDR3 DNA sequence: TGTGCCAGCATTGGGGTGGGGAACACCGGGGAGCTGTTTTTT.

This chain uses TRBV10-3 with TRBJ1-4; weak D call: TRBD1 (5 bases). The CDR3 has 15 residues. Germline loops: CDR1 ENHRY, CDR2 SYGVKD. V was cut by 0 bases and J by 6 bases, with 11 bases left in between. The CDR3 reads CAISESTGEDEKLFF. The CDR3 region has the DNA TGTGCCATCAGTGAGTCAACGGGGGAGGATGAAAAACTGTTTTTT.

The chain combines TRBV9 with TRBJ2-1; D is unclear. The CDR3 runs 14 residues. The V gene's germline CDR1 is SGDLS and CDR2 YYNGEE. Trimming removed 2 bases at V and 2 bases at J, with 8 bases between. The CDR3: CASSVSLAYNEQFF. CDR3 nucleotides: TGTGCCAGCAGCGTTAGTCTAGCCTACAATGAGCAGTTCTTC.

The chain couples TRBV6-6 to TRBJ1-6; no clear D. Germline lookup yields CDR1 MNHNY and CDR2 SVGAGI (reference sequence). Deletions cut 6 bases from V and 0 bases from J, with 9 bases between. The CDR3 contains 15 residues. The CDR3 DNA reads TGTGCCAGCAGGGATTCGAGCTCCTATAATTCACCCCTCCACTTT. Encoded protein: CASRDSSSYNSPLHF.

This clone was observed a handful of times. The V and J genes are TRBV19 and TRBJ1-6, with 9 bases that match TRBD1. The CDR3 runs to 14 residues. Germline trimming cut 3 bases from V and 11 bases from J; bases unmatched to any gene: 5. Germline V CDR1 and CDR2: LNHDA, SQIVND (reference sequence). The CDR3 DNA reads as TGTGCCAGTAGTATCGGACAGGGGATTGCACCCCTCCACTTT. Its protein is CASSIGQGIAPLHF.